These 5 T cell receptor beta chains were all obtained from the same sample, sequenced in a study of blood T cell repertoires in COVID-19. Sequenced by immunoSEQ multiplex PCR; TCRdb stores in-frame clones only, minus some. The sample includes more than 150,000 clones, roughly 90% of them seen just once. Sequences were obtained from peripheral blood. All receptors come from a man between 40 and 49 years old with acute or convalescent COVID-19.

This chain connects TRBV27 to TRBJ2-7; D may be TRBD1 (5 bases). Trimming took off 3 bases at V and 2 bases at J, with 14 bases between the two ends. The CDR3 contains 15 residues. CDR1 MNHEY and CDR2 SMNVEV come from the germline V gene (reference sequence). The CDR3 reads CASSLTSGHPYEQYF. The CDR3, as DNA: TGTGCCAGCAGTTTGACTTCAGGGCACCCCTACGAGCAGTACTTC.

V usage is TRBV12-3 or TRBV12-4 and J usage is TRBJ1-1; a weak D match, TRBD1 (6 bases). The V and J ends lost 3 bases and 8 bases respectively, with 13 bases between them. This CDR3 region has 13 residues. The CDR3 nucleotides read TGTGCCAGCAGTTTCCTGGGACATCAAGAAGCTTTCTTT. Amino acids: CASSFLGHQEAFF.

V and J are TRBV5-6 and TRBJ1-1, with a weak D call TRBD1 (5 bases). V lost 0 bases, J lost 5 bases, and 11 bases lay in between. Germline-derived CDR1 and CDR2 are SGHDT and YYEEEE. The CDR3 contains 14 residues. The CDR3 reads CASSLGAGRTEAFF. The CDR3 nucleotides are TGTGCCAGCAGCTTGGGGGCAGGGAGGACTGAAGCTTTCTTT.

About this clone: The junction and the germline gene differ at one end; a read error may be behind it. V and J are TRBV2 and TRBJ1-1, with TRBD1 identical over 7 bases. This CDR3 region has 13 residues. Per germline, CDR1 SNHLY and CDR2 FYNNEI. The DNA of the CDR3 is TGTGCCAGCAGTCTGGACAGGCCCGGCTTGGGTAGCTTT. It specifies CASSLDRPGLGSF. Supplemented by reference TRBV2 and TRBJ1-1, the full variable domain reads EPEVTQTPSHQVTQMGQEVILRCVPISNHLYFYWYRQILGQKVEFLVSFYNNEISEKSEIFDDQFSVERPDGSNFTLKIRSTKLEDSAMYFCASSLDRPGLGSFGQGTRLTVV.

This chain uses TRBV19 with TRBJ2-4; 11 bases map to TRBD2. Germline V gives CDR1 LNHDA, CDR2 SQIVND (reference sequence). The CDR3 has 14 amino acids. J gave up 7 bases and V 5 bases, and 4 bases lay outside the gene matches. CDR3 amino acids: CASSPSGGKNIQYF. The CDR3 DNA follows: TGTGCCAGTAGTCCTAGCGGGGGGAAGAACATTCAGTACTTC.